This entry features one T cell receptor beta chain sequence. Its antigen is unidentified. Other DNA sequences within the sample encode an identical CDR3. The sample comes from a study of beta chain features in type 1 diabetes. The study reverse transcribed the entire isolated RNA, so it sequenced expressed TCRB transcripts. Produced via immunoSEQ multiplex PCR; TCRdb's table is partial and in-frame only. Here the sample spans hundreds of thousands of clones, 68% being singletons. The CDR3 consists of 11 residues. The V end was cut by 6 bases, the J end by 3 bases, with 5 bases between. The germline CDR1 and CDR2 sequences are MNHNY and SVGAGI (reference sequence). Study outcomes and limitations: cDNA-based sequencing might over-represent cells highly expressing TCR. The naive, central memory and Treg TCRB repertoires looked more alike in patients than they did in healthy donors. Insertion counts at VDJ junctions were lower in type 1 diabetes patients, who also showed more deletions there. A possible short-template PCR bias applies equally to patients and controls.

The sample was naive CD4+ T cells from blood. This sequence originates from a man aged 25 to 40 in good health. The chain recombines TRBV6-6 with TRBJ2-5, with D hard to call. The CDR3 sequence is CASSPKETQYF. CDR3 nucleotides: TGTGCCAGCAGCCCCAAAGAGACCCAGTACTTC.